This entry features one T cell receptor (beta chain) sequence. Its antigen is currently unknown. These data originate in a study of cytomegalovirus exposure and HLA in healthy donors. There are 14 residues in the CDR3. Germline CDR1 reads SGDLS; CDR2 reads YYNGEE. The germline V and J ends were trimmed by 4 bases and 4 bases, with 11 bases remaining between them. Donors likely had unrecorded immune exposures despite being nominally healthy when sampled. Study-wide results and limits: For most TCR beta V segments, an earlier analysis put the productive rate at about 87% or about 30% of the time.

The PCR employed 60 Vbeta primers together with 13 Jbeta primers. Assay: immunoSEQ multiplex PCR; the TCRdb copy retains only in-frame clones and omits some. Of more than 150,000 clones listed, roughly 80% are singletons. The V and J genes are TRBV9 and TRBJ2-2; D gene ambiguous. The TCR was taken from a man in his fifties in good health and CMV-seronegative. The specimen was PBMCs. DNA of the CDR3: TGTGCCAGCAGCAAGCTGACTCGCACCGGGGAGCTGTTTTTT. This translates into CASSKLTRTGELFF.